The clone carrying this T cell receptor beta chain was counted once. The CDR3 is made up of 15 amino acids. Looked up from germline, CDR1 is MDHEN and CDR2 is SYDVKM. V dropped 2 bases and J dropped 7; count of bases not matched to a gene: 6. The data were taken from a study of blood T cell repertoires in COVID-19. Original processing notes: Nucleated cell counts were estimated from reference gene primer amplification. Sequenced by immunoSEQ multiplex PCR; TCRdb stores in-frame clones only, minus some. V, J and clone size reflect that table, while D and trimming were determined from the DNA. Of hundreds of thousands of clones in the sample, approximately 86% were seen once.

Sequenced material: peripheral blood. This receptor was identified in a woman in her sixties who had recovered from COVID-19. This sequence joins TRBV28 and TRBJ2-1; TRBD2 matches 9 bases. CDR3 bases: TGTGCCAGCAGTTTACTGGCGGGGGGGCCGAATGAGCAGTTCTTC. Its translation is CASSLLAGGPNEQFF.